Included here is one T cell receptor beta chain sequence, with context. The data derive from a study of blood T cell repertoires in COVID-19. For the study at large: The study drew acute and convalescent COVID-19 samples from the United States, Italy and Spain. In each case, the material was cDNA or gDNA derived from T cells, B-cell-depleted T cells, or PBMCs.

Using immunoSEQ multiplex PCR, the repertoire was profiled, and TCRdb retains in-frame clones only, with some absent. The table has more than 200,000 clones, about 88% seen once. This CDR3 contains 16 residues. Germline trimming cut 5 bases from V and 8 bases from J; bases unmatched to any gene: 12. Germline V gene data show CDR1 as KGHDR and CDR2 as SFDVKD. This chain connects TRBV24-1 to TRBJ1-4; TRBD1 agrees at 8 bases. The sequencing input was peripheral blood. This TCR came from a woman in her fifties or sixties with COVID-19, enrolled during active disease. The CDR3 loop reads CATSGGRTGKREKLFF. CDR3 DNA sequence: TGTGCCACCAGTGGGGGCCGGACAGGGAAAAGGGAAAAACTGTTTTTT.